The entry below describes one T cell receptor (beta chain). Germline CDR1 and CDR2: SGHRS and YFSETQ. With 0 bases removed from V and 8 bases from J, the gap between germline ends came to 14 bases. This CDR3 is 14 amino acids long. These data are taken from a study of tumor-infiltrating lymphocytes in primary liver carcinoma. A constant-region primer primed TCR beta cDNA synthesis from about 550 ng of total RNA. Modified slightly, ARM-PCR produced TCR beta libraries over three nested multiplex PCR rounds. Rounds one and two of PCR, each of roughly 10 cycles, were primed with TRBV1-TRBV30 forward primers and a C-beta reverse primer. MiXCR, run by TCRdb on the multiplex PCR reads, gives a single entry per CDR3 protein. The profile shows approximately 330,000 distinct CDR3 sequences, around 60% of them singletons. Both blood RNA, taken from unsorted whole blood, and germline DNA were extracted. Around 3.7 milliliters of peripheral blood were collected before surgery.

What was sequenced was peripheral blood. The receptor was derived from a man aged 35-49 years with primary liver carcinoma and hepatitis B virus infection. This chain joins TRBV5-1 and TRBJ1-1; no clear D. In nucleotides, the CDR3 is TGCGCCAGCAGCTTGGATTTGGCGTCCGGAGAAGCTTTCTTT. Translating gives CASSLDLASGEAFF. The full variable domain, with the rest looked up from reference TRBV5-1 and TRBJ1-1, is KAGVTQTPRYLIKTRGQQVTLSCSPISGHRSVSWYQQTPGQGLQFLFEYFSETQRNKGNFPGRFSGRQFSNSRSEMNVSTLELGDSALYLCASSLDLASGEAFFGQGTRLTVV.